This T cell receptor beta chain comes out of a study of Graves' ophthalmopathy and Graves' hyperthyroidism. This clonotype was counted at least ten times. The sequenced template was RNA, covering the TCR beta CDR3 region. First-round RT-PCR with HTBI primers preceded a second-round multiplex PCR. A single record per CDR3 protein comes from TCRdb applying MiXCR to the multiplex PCR reads. Of 300,000 to 450,000 distinct CDR3 sequences detected, about a sixth appear once; the ten largest clones hold roughly 2.6%. The V end lost 3 bases, the J end lost 5 bases, and 13 bases lay between the germline ends. The germline V gene encodes CDR1 LNHNV and CDR2 YYDKDF (reference sequence). CDR3 size: 14 residues.

Sequenced input: peripheral blood. This clonotype originated in an adult woman with stable Graves' hyperthyroidism. The chain employs TRBV15 and TRBJ2-5; D possibly corresponds to TRBD2 (6 bases). DNA for the CDR3: TGTGCCACCAGCAGGGGAGGCAGGGTGGAGACCCAGTACTTC. Encoded protein: CATSRGGRVETQYF. The full variable domain, rest sourced from reference TRBV15 and TRBJ2-5, is DAMVIQNPRYQVTQFGKPVTLSCSQTLNHNVMYWYQQKSSQAPKLLFHYYDKDFNNEADTPDNFQSRRPNTSFCFLDIRSPGLGDTAMYLCATSRGGRVETQYFGPGTRLLVL.